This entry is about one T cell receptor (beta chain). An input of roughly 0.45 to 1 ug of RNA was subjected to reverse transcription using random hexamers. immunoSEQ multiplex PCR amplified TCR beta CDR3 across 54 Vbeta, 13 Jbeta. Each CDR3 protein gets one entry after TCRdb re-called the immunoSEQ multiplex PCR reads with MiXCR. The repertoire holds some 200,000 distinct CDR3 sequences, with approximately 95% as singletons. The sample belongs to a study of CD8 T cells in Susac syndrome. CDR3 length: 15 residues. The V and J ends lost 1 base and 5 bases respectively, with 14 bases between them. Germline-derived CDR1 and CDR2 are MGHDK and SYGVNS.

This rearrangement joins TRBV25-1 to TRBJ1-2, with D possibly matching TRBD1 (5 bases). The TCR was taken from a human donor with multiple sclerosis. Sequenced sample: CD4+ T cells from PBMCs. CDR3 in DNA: TGTGCCAGCAGTGAATTAACGGGGGTGGATTATGGCTACACCTTC. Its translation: CASSELTGVDYGYTF.